The 32 T cell receptor beta chains below all came from one sample that was sequenced in a study of cytomegalovirus exposure and HLA in healthy donors (dated by TCRdb to the late 2010s). The method behind the library was the immunoSEQ multiplex PCR assay. The multiplex PCR relied on a mix of 60 forward primers for TCR Vbeta segments and 13 reverse primers for TCR Jbeta segments. In its TCRdb copy, this immuneACCESS table keeps in-frame sequences only and misses some clones. Where compared with another copy, unresolved V genes explain less than half of these, and the others have no known cause. A total of over 75,000 clones appear in this sample, roughly 9.4% of them only once. The ten largest clones capture 5.1% of the sample. The specimen sequenced was PBMCs. The receptors shown here come from a man aged 50 to 60 in good health and CMV-seropositive.

This clone has only a few counts. V gene TRBV27 combines with J gene TRBJ1-3, with 7 bases identical to TRBD1. The ends lost 6 bases at V and 0 bases at J; junction bases unmatched: 5. The CDR3 extends over 15 amino acids. CDR1 and CDR2 from the germline V gene are MNHEY and SMNVEV (reference sequence). The CDR3 reads CASRGQTDSGNTIYF. CDR3 in DNA: TGTGCCAGCAGGGGACAGACCGACTCTGGAAACACCATATATTTT.

CDR3 residues: CASTNLGLAGNNEQFF. The CDR3 DNA reads as TGTGCCAGCACGAATTTAGGACTAGCGGGGAACAATGAGCAGTTCTTC. J is TRBJ2-1 and V is TRBV28, with TRBD2 matching 12 bases. Looked up from germline, CDR1 is MDHEN and CDR2 is SYDVKM. The CDR3 length is 16 residues. With V trimmed by 7 bases and J by 5 bases, 9 bases remained unmatched.

The V call is TRBV30, the J call TRBJ1-6; 7 nucleotides align to TRBD1. The germline CDR1 and CDR2 sequences are GTSNPN and SVGIG (reference sequence). This CDR3 contains 13 residues. V shed 1 base, J shed 13 bases, and the junction held 7 bases outside the gene matches. The CDR3 here is CAWSGDSPGPLHF. CDR3 sequence (DNA): TGTGCCTGGAGTGGGGACAGCCCGGGTCCCCTCCACTTT.

This clone was seen only a few times. The CDR3 protein is CASSLRSGINTEAFF. CDR3 sequence (DNA): TGTGCCAGCAGTCTCAGGTCAGGGATAAACACTGAAGCTTTCTTT. The chain joins TRBV9 to TRBJ1-1, with D maybe TRBD1 (5 bases). The CDR3 covers 15 residues. The germline V gene encodes CDR1 SGDLS and CDR2 YYNGEE. V lost 5 bases and J lost 2, with 16 bases in between.

In its sample, this clone was seen a few times. V is TRBV19 and J is TRBJ2-7, with 8 bases identical to TRBD1. V was pared by 3 bases and J by 4 bases, with 2 bases of the junction left unmatched. CDR1 and CDR2 (germline): LNHDA, SQIVND (reference sequence). There are 13 residues in the CDR3. The CDR3 protein is CASSMRQGYEQYF. The CDR3 DNA reads TGTGCCAGTAGTATGAGACAGGGGTACGAGCAGTACTTC.

The chain links TRBV4-1 to TRBJ2-7; tentative D call: TRBD2 (6 bases). Germline assignment: CDR1 MGHRA and CDR2 YSYEKL. This CDR3 has 18 residues. V was pared by 3 bases and J by 1 base, with 22 bases between. Here the CDR3 DNA reads TGCGCCAGCAGCCATGAGTCCGGCGGGAAGGGGTTGTCCTACGAGCAGTACTTC. It yields the protein CASSHESGGKGLSYEQYF.

The chain links TRBV5-1 to TRBJ2-1; weak D call: TRBD2 (6 bases). The length of the CDR3 is 16 residues. Per germline, CDR1 SGHRS and CDR2 YFSETQ. With 0 bases removed from V and 0 bases from J, the gap between germline ends came to 10 bases. The CDR3 nucleotides read TGCGCCAGCAGCTTGGGGTACGGGGGCTCCTACAATGAGCAGTTCTTC. Protein product: CASSLGYGGSYNEQFF.

This clone was seen more than once but under ten times. This sequence joins TRBV6-1 and TRBJ2-7; 8 bases match TRBD1. This CDR3 is built from 16 residues. Germline CDR1 and CDR2: MNHNS and SASEGT. After removal of 0 bases from V and 2 bases from J, the junction contained 6 bases not matched to a gene. The CDR3 nucleotides read TGTGCCAGCAGTGAAGCGGTTTCGACAGGGGCCTACGAGCAGTACTTC. The encoded protein is CASSEAVSTGAYEQYF.

This clone was detected ten times or more. The chain has TRBV28 and TRBJ1-2, with TRBD1 identical over 9 bases. The junction had 12 bases not matched to a gene; V was cut back by 6 bases and J by 4 bases. CDR3 length: 16 residues. The germline V gene has CDR1 MDHEN and CDR2 SYDVKM. This CDR3 is CASSPTRTGGSYGYTF. The DNA for the CDR3 is TGTGCCAGCAGCCCTACCCGAACAGGGGGCTCCTATGGCTACACCTTC.

The V gene is TRBV29-1, the J gene TRBJ2-7, with D perhaps TRBD2 (6 bases). V was cut by 3 bases and J by 5 bases, with 14 bases left in between. This CDR3 region has 13 residues. Germline V gene sequence: CDR1 SQVTM, CDR2 ANQGSEA. The CDR3 region has the DNA TGCAGCGTTGATTGGGGGGACGGGAACGAGCAGTACTTC. This codes for CSVDWGDGNEQYF.

The chain recombines TRBV7-2 with TRBJ2-4; 13 nucleotides agree with TRBD2. The CDR3 loop spans 15 amino acids. The V segment lost 6 bases and the J segment 7 bases; nucleotides outside the gene matches: 6. CDR1 and CDR2 from the germline V gene are SGHTA and FQGNSA. CDR3 sequence (DNA): TGTGCCAGCAGTTGGACTAGCGGGGGAACCAACATTCAGTACTTC. Its translation: CASSWTSGGTNIQYF.

The sample holds a few counts of this clone. The J gene is TRBJ1-1, the V gene TRBV5-1; TRBD1 matches at 7 bases. This CDR3 region has 13 residues. Germline assignment: CDR1 SGHRS and CDR2 YFSETQ. Trimming took 0 bases from V and 10 from J; bases not matched to a gene: 6. The CDR3 nucleotides are TGCGCCAGCAGCTTGGGAGACAGGGAGCCAGCTTTCTTT. Translated, it gives CASSLGDREPAFF.

This clone was observed many times. V usage is TRBV30 and J usage is TRBJ1-1; no definite D call. The V and J ends lost 1 base and 2 bases respectively, with 23 bases between them. Germline loops: CDR1 GTSNPN, CDR2 SVGIG (reference sequence). CDR3 length: 18 amino acids. DNA for the CDR3: TGTGCCTGGAGTGGTACTACCAGAATAACTCAGACCAACACTGAAGCTTTCTTT. Protein sequence: CAWSGTTRITQTNTEAFF.

J is TRBJ1-2 and V is TRBV27; TRBD1 aligns across 8 bases. With V trimmed by 7 bases and J by 2 bases, 6 bases remained unmatched. Looked up from germline, CDR1 is MNHEY and CDR2 is SMNVEV (reference sequence). This CDR3 comprises 14 residues. The CDR3 nucleotides are TGTGCCAGCAAGGCAGGGGGCCTCAACTATGGCTACACCTTC. Protein sequence: CASKAGGLNYGYTF.

The chain recombines TRBV23-1 with TRBJ2-7; the match to TRBD1 covers 7 bases. TRBV23-1 qualifies as an ORF whose function is uncertain. The V gene end was trimmed by 1 base and the J gene end by 5 bases; junction bases not matched to a gene: 17. This CDR3 has 18 amino acids. CDR3 protein: CASSQLRDDLRQGDEQYF. The CDR3 DNA reads as TGCGCCAGCAGTCAATTAAGGGATGACCTAAGACAGGGTGACGAGCAGTACTTC.

The chain carries TRBV6-1 and TRBJ1-2; D is ambiguous. Germline V gene lookup returns CDR1 MNHNS and CDR2 SASEGT. The CDR3 runs to 13 residues. V lost 7 bases, J lost 4 bases, and 13 bases lay in between. CDR3 sequence reads: CASTIRPGYGYTF. The CDR3 nucleotides read TGTGCCAGCACTATAAGACCGGGCTATGGCTACACCTTC.

The chain carries TRBV28 and TRBJ2-2; TRBD2 aligns across 11 bases. The trim removed 4 bases at V and 4 bases at J, leaving 8 bases unmatched. Germline-derived CDR1 and CDR2 are MDHEN and SYDVKM. This CDR3 has 17 amino acids. As DNA, the CDR3 is TGTGCCAGCAGTTCCCCTAGCGGGAGGTTTGGCACCGGGGAGCTGTTTTTT. It translates to CASSSPSGRFGTGELFF.

The rearrangement joins TRBV6-1 to TRBJ1-5; 7 nucleotides align to TRBD1. Germline lookup yields CDR1 MNHNS and CDR2 SASEGT. J gave up 2 bases and V 7 bases, and 5 bases lay outside the gene matches. This CDR3 spans 14 amino acids. The CDR3, as DNA: TGTGCCAGCATGAGGGGGCTGGGCAATCAGCCCCAGCATTTT. It yields the protein CASMRGLGNQPQHF.

This clone occurred a few times. CDR3 sequence reads: CASSLVKGAPGEQYF. In DNA, the CDR3 is TGTGCCAGCAGCTTAGTGAAGGGGGCGCCGGGGGAGCAGTACTTC. The gene calls are TRBV7-9 and TRBJ2-7, with 7 bases aligning to TRBD1. V was clipped by 1 base and J by 7 bases; unmatched bases: 10. The CDR3 has 15 amino acids. CDR1 SEHNR and CDR2 FQNEAQ come from the germline V gene (reference sequence).

The table lists this clone with many counts. The V and J genes are TRBV2 and TRBJ1-5; no definite D call. Trimming took 0 bases from V and 2 from J, leaving 11 bases between them. In germline, CDR1 is SNHLY, CDR2 FYNNEI. The CDR3 contains 16 residues. CDR3 DNA sequence: TGTGCCAGCAGTGAAGCGCGAGGTAGTGGCAATCAGCCCCAGCATTTT. Residues: CASSEARGSGNQPQHF.

The chain is built from TRBV7-9 and TRBJ1-5, with D possibly TRBD1 on 6 matching bases. CDR1 and CDR2 from the germline V gene are SEHNR and FQNEAQ (reference sequence). V lost 1 base and J lost 2, with 21 bases in between. CDR3 length equals 19 residues. CDR3 bases: TGTGCCAGCAGCTTAGATGGGGGACACACGACCTTAGGCAATCAGCCCCAGCATTTT. Its protein product is CASSLDGGHTTLGNQPQHF.

The chain combines TRBV6-1 with TRBJ1-3, with D unclear. The CDR3 contains 12 residues. CDR1 is MNHNS and CDR2 is SASEGT in the germline V gene. CDR3 in amino acids: CSSQNSGNTIYF. Here the CDR3 DNA reads TGTTCGAGTCAAAACTCTGGAAACACCATATATTTT.

In its sample, this clone was seen a few times. The V gene is TRBV5-1, the J gene TRBJ2-5; TRBD1 aligns across 9 bases. The CDR3 contains 14 residues. With V trimmed by 3 bases and J by 4 bases, 4 bases remained unmatched. Germline assignment: CDR1 SGHRS and CDR2 YFSETQ. The CDR3 nucleotides are TGCGCCAGCAGCTCCGGGACAGGGCCAGAGACCCAGTACTTC. The encoded protein is CASSSGTGPETQYF.

This clone was found a few times. V is TRBV19 and J is TRBJ2-1; TRBD2 agrees at 8 bases. The CDR3 sequence is 13 residues long. Trimming took 7 bases from V and 7 from J; bases not matched to a gene: 6. Germline assignment: CDR1 LNHDA and CDR2 SQIVND (reference sequence). The CDR3: CASTEAGGNEQFF. The CDR3 nucleotides read TGTGCCAGTACGGAGGCGGGAGGAAATGAGCAGTTCTTC.

This chain uses TRBV28 with TRBJ2-7; TRBD2 aligns across 8 bases. The V and J ends lost 7 bases and 0 bases, in that order; junction bases with no gene match: 2. The CDR3 runs to 13 residues. CDR1 and CDR2 from the germline V gene are MDHEN and SYDVKM. CDR3 bases: TGTGCCAGCAAGACTAGCGTCTCCTACGAGCAGTACTTC. It encodes CASKTSVSYEQYF.

This clone was seen a handful of times. The chain carries TRBV19 and TRBJ1-2; D is ambiguous. The ends were cut back, 11 bases at V and 8 bases at J, with 18 bases in the middle. The CDR3 contains 12 residues. Per the germline V gene, CDR1 is LNHDA and CDR2 is SQIVND (reference sequence). The CDR3 protein is CAAKPLAGGYTF. CDR3 nucleotides: TGTGCCGCAAAGCCTCTCGCGGGGGGCTACACCTTC.

V and J are TRBV11-2 and TRBJ1-1; D possibly corresponds to TRBD1 (5 bases). Germline-derived CDR1 and CDR2 are SGHAT and FQNNGV. The ends were cut back, 2 bases at V and 4 bases at J, with 8 bases in the middle. This CDR3 region has 13 residues. CDR3 protein: CASSLSGRTEAFF. The CDR3 DNA is TGTGCCAGCAGCTTATCAGGGCGCACTGAAGCTTTCTTT.

This clone appeared a few times. The CDR3 region is CASRLAADSNSPLHF. The CDR3, as DNA: TGTGCCAGCAGACTCGCGGCAGACTCAAATTCACCCCTCCACTTT. This chain joins TRBV7-3 and TRBJ1-6; D not certain. The V end was cut by 6 bases, the J end by 7 bases, with 16 bases between. The CDR3 is 15 amino acids. In germline, CDR1 is SGHTA, CDR2 FQGTGA.

V is TRBV7-9 and J is TRBJ1-5, with unresolved D. V lost 1 base, J lost 7 bases, and 11 bases lay in between. This CDR3 comprises 14 residues. Germline CDR1 SEHNR, CDR2 FQNEAQ (reference sequence). The CDR3 spells CASSLGHQVQPQHF. DNA for the CDR3: TGTGCCAGCAGCTTAGGTCACCAGGTCCAGCCCCAGCATTTT.

This chain links TRBV28 with TRBJ1-6, with a tentative D call TRBD1 (5 bases). Trimming took off 3 bases at V and 7 bases at J, with 7 bases between the two ends. Germline lookup yields CDR1 MDHEN and CDR2 SYDVKM. The CDR3 loop spans 13 amino acids. The DNA for the CDR3 is TGTGCCAGCAGTTTTCAGGGAAATTCACCCCTCCACTTT. This translates into CASSFQGNSPLHF.

This rearrangement joins TRBV27 to TRBJ2-1; TRBD1 aligns across 8 bases. Germline values: CDR1 MNHEY, CDR2 SMNVEV (reference sequence). There are 18 residues in the CDR3. The V and J ends lost 3 bases and 3 bases, in that order; junction bases with no gene match: 13. CDR3 coding DNA: TGTGCCAGCAGTTTTTCCCCGTCTCAGGGGGCGGGCTACAATGAGCAGTTCTTC. Translated: CASSFSPSQGAGYNEQFF.

This clone turned up a few times. At one boundary the junction diverges from the germline segment, which might be a read error. The gene calls are TRBV6-1 and TRBJ1-5, with a possible D match to TRBD1 (5 bases). The CDR3 length is 15 residues. CDR1 is MNHNS and CDR2 is SASEGT in the germline V gene. DNA for the CDR3: TGTGCCAGCAGCGCCGGACACTTGGGCAATCAGGCCCAGCATTTT. This translates into CASSAGHLGNQAQHF.